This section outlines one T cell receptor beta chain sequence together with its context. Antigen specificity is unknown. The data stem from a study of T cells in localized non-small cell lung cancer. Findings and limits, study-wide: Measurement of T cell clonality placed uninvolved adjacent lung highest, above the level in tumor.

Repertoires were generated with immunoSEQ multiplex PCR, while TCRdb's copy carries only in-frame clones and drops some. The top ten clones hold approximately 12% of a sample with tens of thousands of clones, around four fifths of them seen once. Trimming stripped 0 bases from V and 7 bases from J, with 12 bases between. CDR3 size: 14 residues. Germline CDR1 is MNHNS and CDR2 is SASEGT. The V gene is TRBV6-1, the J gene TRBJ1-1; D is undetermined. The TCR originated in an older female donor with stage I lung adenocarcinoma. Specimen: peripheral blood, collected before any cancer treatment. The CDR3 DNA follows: TGTGCCAGCAGTGAAGCTGTGAGAACAAGTGAAGCTTTCTTT. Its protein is CASSEAVRTSEAFF.